This T cell receptor beta chain was observed in a study of beta chain features in type 1 diabetes. Whole-study findings and limits: For type 1 diabetes patients, VDJ junctions showed fewer insertions and more deletions. Shortening that was moderate but significant affected the TCRB CDR3s of Type 1 diabetes patients in all four CD4+ subsets. The study found that naive, central memory and Treg TCRB repertoires appeared more similar in patients than in healthy donors.

The isolated RNA, all of it, was reverse transcribed, so expressed TCRB transcripts were what got sequenced. Sequenced by immunoSEQ multiplex PCR; TCRdb stores in-frame clones only, minus some. The sample contains hundreds of thousands of clones, over 11% of which appear only once. Germline V gene data show CDR1 as SGHDN and CDR2 as FVKESK. The CDR3 is made up of 16 amino acids. Trimming took off 1 base at V and 4 bases at J, with 11 bases between the two ends. This clone was observed a few times. Its antigen is not known. A single heparinised blood sample, averaging about 120 mL, was obtained per donor.

The sequencing sample was made of naive CD4+ T cells from blood. The source is a man aged 18-30 years with type 1 diabetes. The chain employs TRBV14 and TRBJ2-6; D gene unclear. The CDR3 DNA reads TGTGCCAGCAGCCAAGTTTCGCCGTCCGGGGCCAACGTCCTGACTTTC. As protein: CASSQVSPSGANVLTF.